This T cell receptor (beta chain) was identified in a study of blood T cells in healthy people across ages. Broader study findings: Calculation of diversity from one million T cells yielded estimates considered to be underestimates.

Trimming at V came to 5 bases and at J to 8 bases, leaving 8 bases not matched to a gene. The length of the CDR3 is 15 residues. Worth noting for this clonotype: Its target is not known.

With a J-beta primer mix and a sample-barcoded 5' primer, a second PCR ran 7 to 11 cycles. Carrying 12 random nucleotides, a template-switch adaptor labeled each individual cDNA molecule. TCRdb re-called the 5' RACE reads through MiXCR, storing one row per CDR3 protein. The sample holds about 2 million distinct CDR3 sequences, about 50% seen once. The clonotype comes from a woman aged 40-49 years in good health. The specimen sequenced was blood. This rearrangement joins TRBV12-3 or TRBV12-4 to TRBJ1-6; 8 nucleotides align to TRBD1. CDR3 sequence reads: CASSRRQGRDSPLHF. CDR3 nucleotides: TGTGCCAGCAGTCGTCGACAGGGGAGGGATTCACCCCTCCACTTT.